The clone carrying this TCR beta chain appeared many times. Its specificity is unknown. This CDR3 region has 14 residues. Trimming cost V 0 bases and J 2 bases; bases outside gene matches: 0. Germline values: CDR1 MGHRA, CDR2 YSYEKL. This sample stems from a study of T-cell reconstitution after alpha-beta-depleted transplantation in children. Study results and caveats: Surviving recipient cells, namely T cells and thymic progenitors, were the source of high day-60 TCRbeta diversity in some patients. At one year after transplant, newly produced T cells mostly accounted for T-cell counts and diversity. Roughly two months post-transplant, alpha-beta T cells reportedly originated from several hundred graft clones that had expanded.

Researchers prepared the TCRbeta library using unique molecular identifiers, the study reports. TCRdb reanalysed the PCR reads using MiXCR and keeps one entry per CDR3 protein. The data contain about 300,000 distinct CDR3 sequences, over 7.5% of them singletons. Sequences were derived from peripheral blood, sampled 360 days after TCRalphabeta/CD19-depleted stem cell transplant. The chain has TRBV4-1 and TRBJ2-7, with 8 bases aligning to TRBD1. The source is a female patient under 10 years old who had a stem cell transplant for Fanconi anemia, so the T cells may come from the graft donor. The CDR3 DNA reads TGCGCCAGCAGCCAAGACAGGGGGCCCTACGAGCAGTACTTC. Encoded protein: CASSQDRGPYEQYF.